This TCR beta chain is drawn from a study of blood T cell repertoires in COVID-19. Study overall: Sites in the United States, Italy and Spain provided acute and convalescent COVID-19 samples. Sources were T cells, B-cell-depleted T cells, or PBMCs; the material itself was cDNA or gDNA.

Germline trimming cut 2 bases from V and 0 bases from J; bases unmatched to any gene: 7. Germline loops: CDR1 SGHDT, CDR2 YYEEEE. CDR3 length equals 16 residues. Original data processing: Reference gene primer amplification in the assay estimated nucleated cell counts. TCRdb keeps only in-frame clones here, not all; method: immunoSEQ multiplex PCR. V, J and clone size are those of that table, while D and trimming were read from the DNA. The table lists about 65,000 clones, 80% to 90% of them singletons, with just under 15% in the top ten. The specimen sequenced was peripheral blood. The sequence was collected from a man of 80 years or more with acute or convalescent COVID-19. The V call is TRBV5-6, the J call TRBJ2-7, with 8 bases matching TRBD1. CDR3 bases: TGTGCCAGCAGCTTACCCGGACAGGGAAGCTCCTACGAGCAGTACTTC. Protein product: CASSLPGQGSSYEQYF.